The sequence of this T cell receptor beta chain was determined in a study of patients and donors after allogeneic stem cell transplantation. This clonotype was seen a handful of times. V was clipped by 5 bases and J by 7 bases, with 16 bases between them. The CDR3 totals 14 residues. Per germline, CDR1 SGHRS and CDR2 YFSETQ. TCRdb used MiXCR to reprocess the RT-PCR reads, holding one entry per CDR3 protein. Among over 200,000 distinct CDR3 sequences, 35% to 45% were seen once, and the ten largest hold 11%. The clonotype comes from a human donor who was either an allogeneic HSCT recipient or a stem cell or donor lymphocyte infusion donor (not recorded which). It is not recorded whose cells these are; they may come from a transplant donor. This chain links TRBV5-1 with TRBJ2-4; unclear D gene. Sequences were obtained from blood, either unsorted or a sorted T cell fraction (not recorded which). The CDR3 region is CASSTVGPGNIQYF. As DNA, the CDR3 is TGCGCCAGCAGTACGGTCGGACCCGGGAACATTCAGTACTTC.